In this sample, the clone carrying this TCR beta chain turned up many times. This sample is part of a study of blood T cells in healthy people across ages. Every donor contributed around 10 milliliters of peripheral blood by blood draw. Through a sample-barcoded 5' primer and a J-beta primer mix, a second PCR was run for 7 to 11 cycles. Every cDNA was tagged by a template-switch adaptor with 12 random nucleotides. Each CDR3 protein gets one entry after TCRdb re-called the 5' RACE reads with MiXCR. The sample shows about 1,800,000 distinct CDR3 sequences, roughly 28% of them seen only once. The CDR3 runs to 15 residues. V gave up 10 bases and J gave up 3 bases, with 22 bases separating them. In germline, CDR1 is MDHEN, CDR2 SYDVKM.

Sequencing was performed on blood. The chain has TRBV28 and TRBJ2-7; no clear D gene. This clonotype was obtained from a woman in her 30s in good health. The CDR3, as DNA: TGTGCCACTACAGAGCTAAGGGAACCTGTCTACGAGCAGTACTTC. Protein product: CATTELREPVYEQYF.